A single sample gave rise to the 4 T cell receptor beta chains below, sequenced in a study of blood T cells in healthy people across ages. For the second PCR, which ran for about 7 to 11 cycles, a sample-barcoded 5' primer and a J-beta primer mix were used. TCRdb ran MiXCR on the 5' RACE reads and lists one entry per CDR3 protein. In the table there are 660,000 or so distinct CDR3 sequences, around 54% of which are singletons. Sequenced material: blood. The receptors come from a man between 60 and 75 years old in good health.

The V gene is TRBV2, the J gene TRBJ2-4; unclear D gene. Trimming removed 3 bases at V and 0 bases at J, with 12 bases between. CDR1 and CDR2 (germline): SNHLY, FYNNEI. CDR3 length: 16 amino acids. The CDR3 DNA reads TGTGCCAGCAGTGAGGAAGCGACACTAGCCAAAAACATTCAGTACTTC. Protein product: CASSEEATLAKNIQYF.

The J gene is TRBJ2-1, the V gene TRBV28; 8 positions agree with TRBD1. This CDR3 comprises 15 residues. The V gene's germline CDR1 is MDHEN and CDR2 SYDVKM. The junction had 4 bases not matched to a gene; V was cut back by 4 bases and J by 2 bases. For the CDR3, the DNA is TGTGCCAGCAGTTCCTCGGACAGGGCCTACAATGAGCAGTTCTTC. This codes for CASSSSDRAYNEQFF.

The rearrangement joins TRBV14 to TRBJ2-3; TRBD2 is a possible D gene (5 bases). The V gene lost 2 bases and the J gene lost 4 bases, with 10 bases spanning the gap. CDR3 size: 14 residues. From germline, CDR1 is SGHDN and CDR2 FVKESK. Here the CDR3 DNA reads TGTGCCAGCAGCCAAAACGGGGAAGCAGATACGCAGTATTTT. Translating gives CASSQNGEADTQYF.

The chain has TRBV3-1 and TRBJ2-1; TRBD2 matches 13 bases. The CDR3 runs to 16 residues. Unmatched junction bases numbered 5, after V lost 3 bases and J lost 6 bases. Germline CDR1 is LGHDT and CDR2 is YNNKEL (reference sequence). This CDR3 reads CASSQAGLAGTNEQFF. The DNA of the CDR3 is TGTGCCAGCAGCCAGGCGGGACTAGCGGGGACCAATGAGCAGTTCTTC.